This T cell receptor beta chain was identified during a study of control samples from healthy donors and cancer patients. Using immunoSEQ multiplex PCR, the repertoire was profiled, and TCRdb retains in-frame clones only, with some absent. Of 78,000 or so clones listed, about 88% were seen once; the top ten hold around 5.7%. V lost 4 bases and J 0 bases, leaving 3 bases between the germline ends. The V gene's germline CDR1 is SGHNT and CDR2 YYREEE (reference sequence). This CDR3 is 12 amino acids long. The source material was blood. The source of this sequence is a woman in her 50s in good health. The V call is TRBV5-4, the J call TRBJ2-3; D remains ambiguous. The CDR3 region has the DNA TGTGCCAGCAGCGCAAGCACAGATACGCAGTATTTT. Translation gives CASSASTDTQYF.